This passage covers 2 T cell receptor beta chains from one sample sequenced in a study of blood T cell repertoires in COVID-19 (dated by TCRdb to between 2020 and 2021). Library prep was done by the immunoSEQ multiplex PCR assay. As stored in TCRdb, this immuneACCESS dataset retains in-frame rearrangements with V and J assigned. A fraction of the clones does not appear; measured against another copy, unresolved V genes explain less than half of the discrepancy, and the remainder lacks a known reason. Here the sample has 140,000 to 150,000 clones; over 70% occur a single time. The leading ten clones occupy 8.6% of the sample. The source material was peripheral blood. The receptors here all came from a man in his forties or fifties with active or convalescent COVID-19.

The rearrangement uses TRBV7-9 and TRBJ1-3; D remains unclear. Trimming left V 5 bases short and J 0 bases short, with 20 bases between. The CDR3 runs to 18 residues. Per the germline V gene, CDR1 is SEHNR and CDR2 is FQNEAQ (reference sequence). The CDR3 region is CASSPNPKTTSSGNTIYF. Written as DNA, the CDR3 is TGTGCCAGCAGCCCCAACCCCAAGACAACGAGCTCTGGAAACACCATATATTTT.

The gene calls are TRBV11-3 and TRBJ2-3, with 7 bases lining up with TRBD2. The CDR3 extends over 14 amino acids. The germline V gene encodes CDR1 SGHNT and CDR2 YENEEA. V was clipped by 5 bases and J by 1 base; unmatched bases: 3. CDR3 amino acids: CASSGGGRTDTQYF. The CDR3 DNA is TGTGCCAGCAGCGGGGGAGGGCGCACAGATACGCAGTATTTT.